This is a list of T cell receptor beta chains from one sample in a study of response to subunit inactivated influenza vaccine. TCRdb processed the RT-PCR reads anew with MiXCR; each CDR3 protein has one entry. This sample has more than 450,000 distinct CDR3 sequences, with roughly 12% found just once. The sample was PBMCs from blood, taken on the day of vaccination. These receptors all come from a man in his fifties or sixties who received an inactivated influenza vaccine. The CDR3 runs from the conserved cysteine through the conserved F or W. The D gene is left open where the match is weak. The listing skips clone size in some rows; elsewhere it reads once, few, many or a size class.

V,J,length,size,D,CDR3,DNA
TRBV30,TRBJ1-5,13,.,.,CAWSGRDNQPQHF,TGTGCCTGGAGTGGCCGCGACAATCAGCCCCAGCATTTT
TRBV5-1,TRBJ2-1,14,many,TRBD2,CASSPGLAHNEQFF,TGCGCCAGCAGCCCGGGACTAGCCCACAATGAGCAGTTCTTC
TRBV5-1,TRBJ2-5,15,few,TRBD2,CASSVIAGGQETQYF,TGCGCCAGCAGCGTGATAGCGGGGGGGCAAGAGACCCAGTACTTC
TRBV27,TRBJ2-7,14,.,.,CASSFTGPSYEQYF,TGTGCCAGCAGTTTTACAGGTCCATCCTACGAGCAGTACTTC
TRBV28,TRBJ2-2,16,.,TRBD1,CASSKSGQVNTGELFF,TGTGCCAGCAGCAAGTCGGGACAGGTGAACACCGGGGAGCTGTTTTTT
TRBV15,TRBJ2-7,15,.,.,CATSRDPGTLYEQYF,TGTGCCACCAGCAGAGATCCCGGGACTTTGTACGAGCAGTACTTC
TRBV5-4,TRBJ2-3,14,.,.,CASSSGSTTDTQYF,TGTGCCAGCAGCTCCGGATCGACCACAGATACGCAGTATTTT
TRBV18,TRBJ1-5,13,.,.,CASSREVNQPQHF,TGTGCCAGCTCACGAGAGGTCAATCAGCCCCAGCATTTT
TRBV20-1,TRBJ2-1,12,.,.,CSGLVGMNEQFF,TGCAGTGGGCTAGTTGGAATGAATGAGCAGTTCTTC
TRBV12-3/TRBV12-4,TRBJ2-7,15,many,.,CASSLDNLPSYEQYF,TGTGCCAGCAGTTTAGACAACCTACCTAGCTACGAGCAGTACTTC
TRBV6-5,TRBJ2-1,15,few,TRBD2,CASSYSAGGVDEQFF,TGTGCCAGCAGTTATTCAGCGGGAGGGGTGGATGAGCAGTTCTTC
TRBV6-2/TRBV6-3,TRBJ1-1,13,once,.,CASSPPRNTEAFF,TGTGCCAGCAGCCCCCCCCGCAACACTGAAGCTTTCTTT
TRBV9,TRBJ2-7,14,.,.,CASSVFPDANEQYF,TGTGCCAGCAGCGTCTTCCCAGACGCGAACGAGCAGTACTTC
TRBV20-1,TRBJ2-7,13,few,.,CSARGPGFYEQYF,TGCAGTGCTCGGGGGCCAGGGTTCTACGAGCAGTACTTC
TRBV27,TRBJ2-2,13,few,.,CASSPVFTGELFF,TGTGCCAGCAGCCCAGTTTTTACCGGGGAGCTGTTTTTT
TRBV6-5,TRBJ2-7,14,.,.,CASSYRGGRYEQYF,TGTGCCAGCAGTTACCGTGGGGGAAGATACGAGCAGTACTTC
TRBV11-2,TRBJ2-1,13,.,TRBD1,CASSQTGGNEQFF,TGTGCCAGCAGCCAGACAGGGGGGAATGAGCAGTTCTTC
TRBV11-1,TRBJ1-1,14,.,.,CASSLRDRGGEAFF,TGTGCCAGCAGCTTAAGAGACAGAGGGGGTGAAGCTTTCTTT
TRBV6-1,TRBJ2-7,14,.,.,CASRQVHSSYEQYF,TGTGCCAGCAGGCAGGTACACTCCTCCTACGAGCAGTACTTC
TRBV9,TRBJ2-3,14,few,.,CASSPRSFTDTQYF,TGTGCCAGCAGCCCCCGATCCTTCACAGATACGCAGTATTTT
TRBV20-1,TRBJ2-7,12,few,.,CSVTGKHYEQYF,TGCAGTGTTACAGGGAAACACTACGAGCAGTACTTC
TRBV24-1,TRBJ2-1,15,.,TRBD2,CATSDTGLAGGRQFF,TGTGCCACCAGTGATACGGGACTAGCGGGAGGGCGGCAGTTCTTC
TRBV5-1,TRBJ2-3,16,.,TRBD2,CASSLDSGVSTDTQYF,TGCGCCAGCAGCTTGGACAGCGGGGTTAGCACAGATACGCAGTATTTT
TRBV25-1,TRBJ1-2,14,.,TRBD1,CASSFPGQEEGYTF,TGTGCCAGCAGTTTTCCGGGACAGGAGGAGGGCTACACCTTC
TRBV20-1,TRBJ2-2,17,.,.,CSARDGMAGPNTGELFF,TGCAGTGCTAGAGACGGGATGGCAGGACCGAACACCGGGGAGCTGTTTTTT
TRBV2,TRBJ2-7,11,.,.,CASRDRGGQYF,TGTGCCAGCAGGGACAGAGGCGGGCAGTACTTC
TRBV7-9,TRBJ2-2,16,few,TRBD2,CASSLPPGGGPGELFF,TGTGCCAGCAGCTTACCCCCGGGGGGAGGCCCCGGGGAGCTGTTTTTT
TRBV29-1,TRBJ2-7,15,.,TRBD2,CSVEVRGGRTYEQYF,TGCAGCGTTGAAGTGCGGGGGGGCCGCACCTACGAGCAGTACTTC
TRBV7-9,TRBJ1-2,14,many,TRBD1,CASSLPGQGNGYTF,TGTGCCAGCAGCTTACCGGGACAGGGGAATGGCTACACCTTC
TRBV4-3,TRBJ2-1,14,.,TRBD2,CASSRAGTSDEQFF,TGCGCCAGCAGCCGAGCCGGGACTAGCGACGAGCAGTTCTTC
TRBV12-3/TRBV12-4,TRBJ1-1,13,few,.,CASSFTPQLEAFF,TGTGCCAGCAGTTTTACCCCCCAACTTGAAGCTTTCTTT
TRBV20-1,TRBJ2-7,13,few,TRBD2,CSARRTSGGTQYF,TGCAGTGCTAGAAGAACTAGCGGGGGGACGCAGTACTTC
TRBV7-9,TRBJ1-1,14,many,.,CASSDYLVNTEAFF,TGTGCCAGCAGCGACTATCTTGTGAACACTGAAGCTTTCTTT
TRBV5-1,TRBJ2-5,15,few,.,CASSLSGGDGETQYF,TGCGCCAGCAGCTTATCTGGGGGCGACGGAGAGACCCAGTACTTC
TRBV15,TRBJ2-7,13,.,TRBD2,CATSPRGGDEQYF,TGTGCCACCAGCCCCCGGGGAGGGGACGAGCAGTACTTC